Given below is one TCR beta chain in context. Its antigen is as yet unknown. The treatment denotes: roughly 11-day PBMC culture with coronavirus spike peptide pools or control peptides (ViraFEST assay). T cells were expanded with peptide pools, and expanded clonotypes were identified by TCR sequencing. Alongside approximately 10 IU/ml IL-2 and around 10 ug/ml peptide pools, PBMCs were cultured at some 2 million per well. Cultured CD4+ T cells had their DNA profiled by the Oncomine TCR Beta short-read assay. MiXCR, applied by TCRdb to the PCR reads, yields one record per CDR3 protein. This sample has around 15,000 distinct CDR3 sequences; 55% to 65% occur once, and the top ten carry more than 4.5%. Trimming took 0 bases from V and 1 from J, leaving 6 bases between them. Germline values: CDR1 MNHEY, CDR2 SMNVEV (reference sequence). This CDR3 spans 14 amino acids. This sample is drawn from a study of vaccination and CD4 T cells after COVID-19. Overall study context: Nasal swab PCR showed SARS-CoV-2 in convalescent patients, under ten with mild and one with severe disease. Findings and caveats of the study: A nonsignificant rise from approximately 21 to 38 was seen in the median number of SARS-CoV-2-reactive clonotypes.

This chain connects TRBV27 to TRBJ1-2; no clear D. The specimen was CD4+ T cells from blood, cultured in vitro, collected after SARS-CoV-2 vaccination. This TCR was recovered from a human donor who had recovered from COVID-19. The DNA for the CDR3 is TGTGCCAGCAGTTTATCTGGAAATAACTATGGCTACACCTTC. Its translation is CASSLSGNNYGYTF.